This TCR beta chain was observed in a study of early T cells in non-severe SARS-CoV-2 infection. MiXCR, run by TCRdb on the 5' RACE reads, gives a single entry per CDR3 protein. The sample holds 75,000 to 90,000 distinct CDR3 sequences, about 10% seen once. This clonotype was picked up many times. This CDR3 comprises 14 residues. The V and J ends lost 3 bases and 6 bases respectively, with 12 bases between them. CDR1 is SGHVS, CDR2 FNYEAQ, per germline. The V and J genes are TRBV7-6 and TRBJ2-1; no clear D. Specimen: whole blood, collected at baseline. The TCR comes from an adult who was a healthcare worker with PCR-confirmed SARS-CoV-2 infection or an uninfected control (not recorded which). CDR3 sequence (DNA): TGTGCCAGCAGCTTCCGGGCCCAAGGCAATGAGCAGTTCTTC. It specifies CASSFRAQGNEQFF. The full variable domain, with the rest looked up from reference TRBV7-6 and TRBJ2-1, is GAGVSQSPRYKVTKRGQDVALRCDPISGHVSLYWYRQALGQGPEFLTYFNYEAQQDKSGLPNDRFSAERPEGSISTLTIQRTEQRDSAMYRCASSFRAQGNEQFFGPGTRLTVL.